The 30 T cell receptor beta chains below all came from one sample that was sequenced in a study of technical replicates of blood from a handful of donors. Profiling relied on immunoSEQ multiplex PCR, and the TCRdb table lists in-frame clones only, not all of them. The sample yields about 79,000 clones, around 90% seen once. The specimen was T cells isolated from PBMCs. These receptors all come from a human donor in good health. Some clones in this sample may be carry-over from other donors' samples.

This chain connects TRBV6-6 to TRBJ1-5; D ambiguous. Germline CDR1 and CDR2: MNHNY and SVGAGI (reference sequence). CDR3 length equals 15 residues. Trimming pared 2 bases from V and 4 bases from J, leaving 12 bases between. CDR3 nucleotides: TGTGCCAGCAGTTACCGGGTTGAGGGTAATCAGCCCCAGCATTTT. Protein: CASSYRVEGNQPQHF.

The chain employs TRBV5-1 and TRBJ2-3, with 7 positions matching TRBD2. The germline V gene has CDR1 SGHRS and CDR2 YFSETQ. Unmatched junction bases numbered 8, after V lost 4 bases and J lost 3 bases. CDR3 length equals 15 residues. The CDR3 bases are TGCGCCAGCAGCGTCGAAGCGGGATTGACAGATACGCAGTATTTT. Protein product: CASSVEAGLTDTQYF.

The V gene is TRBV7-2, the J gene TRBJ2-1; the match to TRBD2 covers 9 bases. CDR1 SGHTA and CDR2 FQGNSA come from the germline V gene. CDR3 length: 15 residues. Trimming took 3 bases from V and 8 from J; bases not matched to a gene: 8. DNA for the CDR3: TGTGCCAGCAGCTTTGTCGCGGGAGGGACGGATGAGCAGTTCTTC. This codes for CASSFVAGGTDEQFF.

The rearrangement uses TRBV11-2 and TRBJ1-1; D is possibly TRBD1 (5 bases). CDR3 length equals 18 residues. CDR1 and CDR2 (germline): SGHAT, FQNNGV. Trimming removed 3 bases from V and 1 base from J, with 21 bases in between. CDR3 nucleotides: TGTGCCAGCAGCTTTAAGTACAGGATGAGAGACAAGAACACTGAAGCTTTCTTT. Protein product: CASSFKYRMRDKNTEAFF.

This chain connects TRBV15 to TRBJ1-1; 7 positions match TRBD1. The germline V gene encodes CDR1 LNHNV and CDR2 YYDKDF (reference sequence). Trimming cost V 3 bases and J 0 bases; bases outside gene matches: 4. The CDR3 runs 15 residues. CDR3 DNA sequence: TGTGCCACCAGCAGGACAGGGACGGTGAACACTGAAGCTTTCTTT. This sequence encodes CATSRTGTVNTEAFF.

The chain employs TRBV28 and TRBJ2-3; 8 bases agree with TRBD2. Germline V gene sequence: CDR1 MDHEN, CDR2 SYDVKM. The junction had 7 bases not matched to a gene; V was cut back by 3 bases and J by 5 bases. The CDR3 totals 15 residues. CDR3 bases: TGTGCCAGCAGTTTGGCTAGCGGGTCATTAGATACGCAGTATTTT. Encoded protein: CASSLASGSLDTQYF.

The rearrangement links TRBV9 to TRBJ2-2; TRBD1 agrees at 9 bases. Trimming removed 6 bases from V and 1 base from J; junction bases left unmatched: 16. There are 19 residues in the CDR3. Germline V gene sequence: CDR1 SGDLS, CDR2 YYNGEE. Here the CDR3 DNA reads TGTGCCAGCATCTACCGGGACAGGGCTCAATTCAGGAACACCGGGGAGCTGTTTTTT. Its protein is CASIYRDRAQFRNTGELFF.

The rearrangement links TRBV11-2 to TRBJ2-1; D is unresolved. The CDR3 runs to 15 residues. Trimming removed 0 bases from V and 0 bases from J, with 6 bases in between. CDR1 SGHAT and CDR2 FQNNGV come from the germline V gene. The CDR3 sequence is CASSLDVSSYNEQFF. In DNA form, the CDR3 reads TGTGCCAGCAGCTTAGATGTGAGCTCCTACAATGAGCAGTTCTTC.

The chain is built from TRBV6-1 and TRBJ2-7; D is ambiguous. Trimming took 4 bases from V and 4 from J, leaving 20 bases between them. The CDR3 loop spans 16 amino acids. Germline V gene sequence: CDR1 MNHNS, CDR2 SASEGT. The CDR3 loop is CASSAAGWMPTYEQYF. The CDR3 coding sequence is TGTGCCAGCAGTGCCGCCGGGTGGATGCCTACATACGAGCAGTACTTC.

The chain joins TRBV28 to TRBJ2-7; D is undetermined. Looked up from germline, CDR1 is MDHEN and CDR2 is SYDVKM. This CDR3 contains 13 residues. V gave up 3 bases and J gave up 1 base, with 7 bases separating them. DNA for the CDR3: TGTGCCAGCAGTTTTATGAGTTCCTACGAGCAGTACTTC. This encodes CASSFMSSYEQYF.

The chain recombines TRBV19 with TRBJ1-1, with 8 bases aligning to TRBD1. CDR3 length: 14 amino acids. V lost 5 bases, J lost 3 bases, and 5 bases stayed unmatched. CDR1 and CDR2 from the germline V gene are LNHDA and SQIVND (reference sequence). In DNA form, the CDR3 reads TGTGCCAGTAGTTCGGGACAGGCTTACACTGAAGCTTTCTTT. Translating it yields CASSSGQAYTEAFF. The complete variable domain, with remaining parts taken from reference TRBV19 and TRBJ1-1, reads DGGITQSPKYLFRKEGQNVTLSCEQNLNHDAMYWYRQDPGQGLRLIYYSQIVNDFQKGDIAEGYSVSREKKESFPLTVTSAQKNPTAFYLCASSSGQAYTEAFFGQGTRLTVV.

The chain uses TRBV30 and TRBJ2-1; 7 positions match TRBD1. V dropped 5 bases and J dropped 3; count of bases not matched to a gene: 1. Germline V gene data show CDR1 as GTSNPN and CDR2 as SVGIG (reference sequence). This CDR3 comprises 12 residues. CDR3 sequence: CAWGQDYNEQFF. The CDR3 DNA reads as TGTGCCTGGGGACAGGACTACAATGAGCAGTTCTTC.

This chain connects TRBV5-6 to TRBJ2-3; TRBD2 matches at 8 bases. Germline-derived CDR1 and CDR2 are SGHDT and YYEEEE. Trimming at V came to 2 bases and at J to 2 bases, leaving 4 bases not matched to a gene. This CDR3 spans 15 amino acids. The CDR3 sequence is CASSFTGLATDTQYF. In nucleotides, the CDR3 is TGTGCCAGCAGCTTTACTGGACTAGCCACAGATACGCAGTATTTT.

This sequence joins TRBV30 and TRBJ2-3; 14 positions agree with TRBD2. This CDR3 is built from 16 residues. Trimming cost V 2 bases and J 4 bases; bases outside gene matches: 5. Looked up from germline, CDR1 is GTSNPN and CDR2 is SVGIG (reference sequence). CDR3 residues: CAWSFRTSGRSDTQYF. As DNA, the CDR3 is TGTGCCTGGAGTTTCCGGACTAGCGGGAGGTCAGATACGCAGTATTTT.

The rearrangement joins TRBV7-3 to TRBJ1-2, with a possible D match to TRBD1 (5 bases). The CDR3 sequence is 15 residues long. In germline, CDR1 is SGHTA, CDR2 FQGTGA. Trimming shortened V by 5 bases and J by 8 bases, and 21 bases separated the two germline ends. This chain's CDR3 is CASSQNTGGAGGYTF. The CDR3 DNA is TGTGCCAGCAGCCAAAACACAGGCGGGGCCGGGGGCTACACCTTC.

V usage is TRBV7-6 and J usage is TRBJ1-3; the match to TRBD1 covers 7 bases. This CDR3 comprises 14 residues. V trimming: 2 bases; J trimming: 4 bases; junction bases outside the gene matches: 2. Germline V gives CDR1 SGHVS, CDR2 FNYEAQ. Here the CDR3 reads CASSLIQGGNTIYF. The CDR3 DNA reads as TGTGCCAGCAGCTTAATACAGGGGGGAAACACCATATATTTT.

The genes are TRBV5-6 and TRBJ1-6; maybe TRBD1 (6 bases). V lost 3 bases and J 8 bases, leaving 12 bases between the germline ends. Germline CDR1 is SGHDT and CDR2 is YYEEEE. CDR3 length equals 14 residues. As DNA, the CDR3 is TGTGCCAGCAGCTACAGGGTCCGGGATTCACCCCTCCACTTT. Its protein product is CASSYRVRDSPLHF.

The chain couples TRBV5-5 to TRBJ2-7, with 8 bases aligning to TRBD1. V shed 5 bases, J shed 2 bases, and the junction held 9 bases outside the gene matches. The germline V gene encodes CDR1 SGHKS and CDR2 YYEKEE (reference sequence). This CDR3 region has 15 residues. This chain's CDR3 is CASRPTGVMTYEQYF. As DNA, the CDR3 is TGTGCCAGCAGACCGACAGGGGTCATGACCTACGAGCAGTACTTC.

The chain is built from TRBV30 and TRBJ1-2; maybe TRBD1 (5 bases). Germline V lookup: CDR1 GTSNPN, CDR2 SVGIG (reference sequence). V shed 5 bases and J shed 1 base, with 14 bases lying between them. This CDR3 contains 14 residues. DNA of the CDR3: TGTGCCTGGGGGGACTGGGGCAGTAACTATGGCTACACCTTC. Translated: CAWGDWGSNYGYTF.

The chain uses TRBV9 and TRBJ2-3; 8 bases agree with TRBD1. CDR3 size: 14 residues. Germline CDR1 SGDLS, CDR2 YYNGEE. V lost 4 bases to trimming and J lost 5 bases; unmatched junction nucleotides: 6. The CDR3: CASSFQGAVDTQYF. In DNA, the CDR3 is TGTGCCAGCAGCTTCCAGGGGGCGGTAGATACGCAGTATTTT.

This CDR3 is CASSPAGAPYEQYF. The CDR3 DNA follows: TGTGCCAGCTCACCGGCGGGGGCCCCCTACGAGCAGTACTTC. J is TRBJ2-7 and V is TRBV18; the D gene is possibly TRBD2 (7 bases). This CDR3 is 14 amino acids long. The V and J ends lost 3 bases and 2 bases respectively, with 11 bases between them. CDR1 and CDR2 from the germline V gene are KGHSH and LQKENI. Looking up the rest from reference TRBV18 and TRBJ2-7 gives the full variable domain: NAGVMQNPRHLVRRRGQEARLRCSPMKGHSHVYWYRQLPEEGLKFMVYLQKENIIDESGMPKERFSAEFPKEGPSILRIQQVVRGDSAAYFCASSPAGAPYEQYFGPGTRLTVT.

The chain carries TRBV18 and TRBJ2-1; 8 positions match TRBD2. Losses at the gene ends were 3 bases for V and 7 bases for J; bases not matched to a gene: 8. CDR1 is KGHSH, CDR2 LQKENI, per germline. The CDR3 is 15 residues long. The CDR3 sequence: CASSPIGAGENEQFF. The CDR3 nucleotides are TGTGCCAGCTCACCCATCGGAGCGGGAGAGAATGAGCAGTTCTTC.

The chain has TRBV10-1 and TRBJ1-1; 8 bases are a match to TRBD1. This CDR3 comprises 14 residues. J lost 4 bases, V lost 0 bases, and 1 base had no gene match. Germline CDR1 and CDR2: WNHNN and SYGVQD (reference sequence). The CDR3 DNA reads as TGCGCCAGCAGTGAGTCGGACAGGGCCACTGAAGCTTTCTTT. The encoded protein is CASSESDRATEAFF.

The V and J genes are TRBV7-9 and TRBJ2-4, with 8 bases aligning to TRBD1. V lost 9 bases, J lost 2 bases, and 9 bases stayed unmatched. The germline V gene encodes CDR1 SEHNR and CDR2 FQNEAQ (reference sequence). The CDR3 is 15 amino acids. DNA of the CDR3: TGTGCCAGTCATTCAGGGGGCAGTTCCAAAAACATTCAGTACTTC. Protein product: CASHSGGSSKNIQYF.

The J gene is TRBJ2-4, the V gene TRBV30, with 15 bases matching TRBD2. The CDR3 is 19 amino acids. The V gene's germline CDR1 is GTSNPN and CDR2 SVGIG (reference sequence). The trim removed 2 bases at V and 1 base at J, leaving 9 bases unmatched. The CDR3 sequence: CAWSLYRTSGRDAKNIQYF. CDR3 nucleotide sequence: TGTGCCTGGAGTCTCTACCGGACTAGCGGGAGGGACGCCAAAAACATTCAGTACTTC.

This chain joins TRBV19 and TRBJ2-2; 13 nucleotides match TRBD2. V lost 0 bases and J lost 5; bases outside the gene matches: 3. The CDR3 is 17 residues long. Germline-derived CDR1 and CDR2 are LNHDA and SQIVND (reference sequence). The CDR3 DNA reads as TGTGCCAGTAGTATAGAGGGACTAGCGGGAAAAACCGGGGAGCTGTTTTTT. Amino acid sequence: CASSIEGLAGKTGELFF.

CDR3: CASSLDEGTGFSGANVLTF. CDR3 DNA sequence: TGCGCCAGCAGCTTGGATGAGGGGACAGGGTTCTCTGGGGCCAACGTCCTGACTTTC. The J gene is TRBJ2-6, the V gene TRBV5-1, with TRBD1 matching over 9 bases. This CDR3 has 19 residues. The ends lost 0 bases at V and 0 bases at J; junction bases unmatched: 7. The germline V gene has CDR1 SGHRS and CDR2 YFSETQ.

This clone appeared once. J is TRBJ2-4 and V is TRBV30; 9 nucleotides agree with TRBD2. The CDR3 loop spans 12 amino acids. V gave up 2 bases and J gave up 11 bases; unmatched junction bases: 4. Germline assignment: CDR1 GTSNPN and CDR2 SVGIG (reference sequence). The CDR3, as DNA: TGTGCCTGGAGTTTAGCGGGAGAGGTTCAGTACTTC. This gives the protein CAWSLAGEVQYF.

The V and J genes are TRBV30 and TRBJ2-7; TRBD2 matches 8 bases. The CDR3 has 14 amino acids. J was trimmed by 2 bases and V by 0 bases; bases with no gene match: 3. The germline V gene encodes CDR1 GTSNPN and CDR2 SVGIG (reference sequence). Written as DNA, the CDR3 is TGTGCCTGGAGTGTACTAGCGGTTACCTACGAGCAGTACTTC. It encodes CAWSVLAVTYEQYF.

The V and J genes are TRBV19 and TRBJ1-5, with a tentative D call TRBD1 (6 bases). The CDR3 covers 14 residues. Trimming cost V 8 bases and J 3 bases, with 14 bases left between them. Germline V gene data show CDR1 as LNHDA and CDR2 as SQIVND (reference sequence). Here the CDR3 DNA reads TGTGCCAGTTGGGGACATATCACCAATCAGCCCCAGCATTTT. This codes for CASWGHITNQPQHF.